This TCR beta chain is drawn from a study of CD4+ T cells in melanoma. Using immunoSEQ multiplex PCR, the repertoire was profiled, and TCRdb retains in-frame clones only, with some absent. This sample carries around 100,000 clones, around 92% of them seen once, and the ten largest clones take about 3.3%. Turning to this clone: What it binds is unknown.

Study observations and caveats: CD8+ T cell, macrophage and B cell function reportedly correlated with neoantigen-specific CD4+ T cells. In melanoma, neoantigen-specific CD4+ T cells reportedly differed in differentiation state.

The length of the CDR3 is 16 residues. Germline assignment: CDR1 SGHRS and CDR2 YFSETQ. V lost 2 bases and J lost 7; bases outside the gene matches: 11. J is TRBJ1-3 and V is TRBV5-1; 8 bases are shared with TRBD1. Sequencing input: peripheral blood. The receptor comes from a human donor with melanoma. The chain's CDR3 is CASSFEPGTGGNTIYF. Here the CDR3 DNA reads TGCGCCAGCAGCTTTGAGCCCGGGACAGGTGGGAACACCATATATTTT. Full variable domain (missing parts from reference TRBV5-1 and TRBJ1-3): KAGVTQTPRYLIKTRGQQVTLSCSPISGHRSVSWYQQTPGQGLQFLFEYFSETQRNKGNFPGRFSGRQFSNSRSEMNVSTLELGDSALYLCASSFEPGTGGNTIYFGEGSWLTVV.